This is a list of T cell receptor beta chains from one sample in a study of blood T cell repertoires in COVID-19. Produced via immunoSEQ multiplex PCR; TCRdb's table is partial and in-frame only. The sample has around 200,000 clones; about 90% are singletons. The specimen sequenced was peripheral blood. Receptor source: a woman aged 18 to 35 who had recovered from COVID-19. The CDR3 runs from the conserved cysteine through the conserved F or W. A D gene is named only where the DNA matches it firmly. Some rows have no size entry. The others give once, few or many, or a class for an expanded clone.

j_call v_call clone_size d_call cdr3_nt cdr3_aa
TRBJ1-2 TRBV7-9 . . TGTGCCAGCAGCCCTGATCGACAGCATGGCTACACCTTC CASSPDRQHGYTF
TRBJ2-7 TRBV4-3 few . TGCGCCAGCAGCCAAGATCTAGACGGCCCCTACGAGCAGTACTTC CASSQDLDGPYEQYF
TRBJ2-7 TRBV9 . TRBD2 TGTGCCAGCAGCGTGGGGACTAGCGGGAGCTACGAGCAGTACTTC CASSVGTSGSYEQYF
TRBJ2-3 TRBV6-2/TRBV6-3 . TRBD1 TGTGCCAGCAGTTACTACAGGGGCGATACGCAGTATTTT CASSYYRGDTQYF
TRBJ2-1 TRBV6-2/TRBV6-3 once TRBD2 TGTGCCAGCAGTTATTCAGTGCGGGAGGGTTACAATGAGCAGTTCTTC CASSYSVREGYNEQFF
TRBJ1-5 TRBV15 . . TGTGCCACCAGCACAGGGGACAATCAGCCCCAGCATTTT CATSTGDNQPQHF
TRBJ2-1 TRBV9 . TRBD1 TGTGCCAGCAGCGGAAGGGACAGGACTTACAATGAGCAGTTCTTC CASSGRDRTYNEQFF
TRBJ2-1 TRBV27 . . TGTGCCAGCACCCAAGGGGTAGCACCTTACAATGAGCAGTTCTTC CASTQGVAPYNEQFF
TRBJ1-1 TRBV7-3 . TRBD1 TGTGCCAGCAGCCAACCCCGGGACAGGGAATGGGACACTGAAGCTTTCTTT CASSQPRDREWDTEAFF
TRBJ2-1 TRBV6-2/TRBV6-3 . . TGTGCCAGCAGTTACTCTGAGCGGCCCTACAATGAGCAGTTCTTC CASSYSERPYNEQFF
TRBJ1-4 TRBV6-5 . . TGTGCCAGCAACCGGGACACTTATGAAAAACTGTTTTTT CASNRDTYEKLFF
TRBJ2-1 TRBV5-4 . TRBD2 TGTGCCAGCAGCACTAGCGGGAGTATCTACAATGAGCAGTTCTTC CASSTSGSIYNEQFF
TRBJ1-6 TRBV4-1 . . TGCGCCAGCAGCCAAGATGGAGGGGCAGGTAATTCACCCCTCCACTTT CASSQDGGAGNSPLHF
TRBJ1-1 TRBV4-1 . . TGCGCCAGCAGCCTGCAGGTGAGCACTGAAGCTTTCTTT CASSLQVSTEAFF
TRBJ2-1 TRBV11-2 . . TGTGCCAGCAGCTTCGTCGTTCAGGAGCAGTTCTTC CASSFVVQEQFF
TRBJ1-1 TRBV27 . . TGTGCCAGCAGTTTGTTAGGGGGGAACACTGAAGCTTTCTTT CASSLLGGNTEAFF
TRBJ2-3 TRBV29-1 . TRBD1 TGCAGCGTTACAGGGGGCGTAACAGATACGCAGTATTTT CSVTGGVTDTQYF
TRBJ1-2 TRBV28 . . TGTGCCAGCAGGACTAGGACGAATGGCTACACCTTC CASRTRTNGYTF
TRBJ1-2 TRBV19 . TRBD1 TGTGCCAGTAGTATAACAGGACAGGAATATGGCTACACCTTC CASSITGQEYGYTF
TRBJ1-2 TRBV7-2 . TRBD1 TGTGCCAGCAGCTTACGGGGACAGGGGTATGGCTACACCTTC CASSLRGQGYGYTF
TRBJ2-1 TRBV6-5 . TRBD2 TGTGCCAGCAGTTACTCACTAGCGGGAGTCGATGATGAGCAGTTCTTC CASSYSLAGVDDEQFF
TRBJ2-5 TRBV30 . TRBD1 TGTGCCCGCAGGGGGCTGGAGGAGACCCAGTACTTC CARRGLEETQYF
TRBJ1-2 TRBV6-2/TRBV6-3 . . TGTGCCAGCAGTCCGGGTGGCTATGGCTACACCTTC CASSPGGYGYTF
TRBJ2-6 TRBV7-7 . . TGTGCCAGCAGCTTAGCGGGCAGGTCAGGGGCCAACGTCCTGACTTTC CASSLAGRSGANVLTF
TRBJ2-7 TRBV19 . TRBD1 TGTGCCAGTACCGGGACAGGGAACGCGGGGTCCTCCTACGAGCAGTACTTC CASTGTGNAGSSYEQYF
TRBJ2-7 TRBV3-1/TRBV3-2 . . TGTGCCAGCAGCCCCTTCGACACGTTCTACGAGCAGTACTTC CASSPFDTFYEQYF
TRBJ2-1 TRBV5-8 . TRBD2 TGTGCCAGCAGCTACATACCGGGACTAGCGTCCAATGAGCAGTTCTTC CASSYIPGLASNEQFF
TRBJ2-1 TRBV2 . . TGTGCCAGCAGTTCAGGGGACAATGAGCAGTTCTTC CASSSGDNEQFF
TRBJ2-1 TRBV6-5 . . TGTGCCAGCAGTTATTACGAGCAACTTGACAATGAGCAGTTCTTC CASSYYEQLDNEQFF
TRBJ2-7 TRBV12-3/TRBV12-4 . . TGTGCCAGCAGTTTACTGGGAGTGGACGAGCAGTACTTC CASSLLGVDEQYF
TRBJ2-2 TRBV23-1 . TRBD2 TGCGCCAGCACCATCAGGACTAGTTGGTGTACCGGGGAGCTGTTTTTT CASTIRTSWCTGELFF
TRBJ2-7 TRBV5-1 . . TGCGCCAGCAGCCCCAGGGGCCATCGCTCCTACGAGCAGTACTTC CASSPRGHRSYEQYF
TRBJ2-5 TRBV6-2/TRBV6-3 once TRBD1 TGTGCCAGCAGTTACTTTGGTGGACAGGAGGAGACCCAGTACTTC CASSYFGGQEETQYF
TRBJ1-5 TRBV7-9 once . TGTGCCAGCAGCCCGAAAGGACAGCCCAATCAGCCCCAGCATTTT CASSPKGQPNQPQHF
TRBJ1-1 TRBV25-1 . . TGTGCCAGCAGTGAATATGTCGGGAGGGACACTGAAGCTTTCTTT CASSEYVGRDTEAFF
TRBJ1-5 TRBV30 . TRBD1 TGTGCCTGGAGTGTAAGAGGGGGCGGTCAGCCCCAGCATTTT CAWSVRGGGQPQHF
TRBJ1-2 TRBV18 . . TGTGCCAGCTCACCACCTGAGGGAGTGACTGGCTACACCTTC CASSPPEGVTGYTF
TRBJ2-7 TRBV3-1/TRBV3-2 . TRBD2 TGTGCCAGCAGCCCCCTAATGGGAGCGGGAGGCACCTACGAGCAGTACTTC CASSPLMGAGGTYEQYF
TRBJ1-2 TRBV2 . . TGTGCCAGCAGTGACGTCACAGGGTTCTATGGCTACACCTTC CASSDVTGFYGYTF
TRBJ2-1 TRBV3-1/TRBV3-2 . TRBD2 TGTGCCAGCAGGCGGAGAAGCGGGATGGGAAAACAGTTCTTC CASRRRSGMGKQFF
TRBJ1-2 TRBV3-1/TRBV3-2 . . TGTGCCAGCAGGCCCCAGGGGACCTATGGCTACACCTTC CASRPQGTYGYTF
TRBJ2-1 TRBV13 . . TGTGCCAGCAGCTTAGAGGGGAAAGACTACAATGAGCAGTTCTTC CASSLEGKDYNEQFF
TRBJ2-7 TRBV10-2 . TRBD2 TGCGCCAGCACCGATGGGACTAGCGCTACCTACGAGCAGTACTTC CASTDGTSATYEQYF
TRBJ2-3 TRBV15 . TRBD2 TGTGCCACCAGCAGGGGTAAGCGGGACACAGATACGCAGTATTTT CATSRGKRDTDTQYF
TRBJ1-2 TRBV2 . . TGTGCCAGCAGTGGCGAAGGGAGCGGCTATGGCTACACCTTC CASSGEGSGYGYTF
TRBJ2-7 TRBV7-8 . TRBD2 TGTGCCAGCAGCCCCGGGGGGATCTCCTACGAGCAGTACTTC CASSPGGISYEQYF
TRBJ1-1 TRBV29-1 . TRBD1 TGCAGCGCACCTGAACTCGGACAGGAAAAAGCTTTCTTT CSAPELGQEKAFF
TRBJ2-7 TRBV5-1 . TRBD1 TGCGCCAGCAGCTTGGTGGGACAGGGGAAGTCCTACGAGCAGTACTTC CASSLVGQGKSYEQYF
TRBJ1-1 TRBV29-1 . . TGCAGCGTACCACAGGGACCGACTGAAGCTTTCTTT CSVPQGPTEAFF
TRBJ2-7 TRBV6-2/TRBV6-3 few TRBD1 TGTGCCAGCAGTTACCTCGGACAGGGAAGGGAACTCGAGCAGTACTTC CASSYLGQGRELEQYF
TRBJ2-6 TRBV7-7 . . TGTGCCAGCAGCTCAAAGAGAGACGGAGACTCTGGGGCCAACGTCCTGACTTTC CASSSKRDGDSGANVLTF
TRBJ2-7 TRBV19 once . TGTGCCAGTAGTACCACCCTAGGGGCTCTCGAGCAGTACTTC CASSTTLGALEQYF
TRBJ1-1 TRBV14 . . TGTGCCAGCAGCCGGGGCACGGGGAACACTGAAGCTTTCTTT CASSRGTGNTEAFF